A selection of T cell receptor beta chains follows, all from one sample in a study of OX40 agonist ivuxolimab in advanced cancers. Method: immunoSEQ multiplex PCR; TCRdb's copy keeps in-frame clones and lacks some. The sample has about 58,000 clones, more than 70% seen once. The starting material was CD4+ or CD8+ T cells sorted from blood, obtained in a trial of the OX40 agonist ivuxolimab. The receptor set was obtained from an adult with an advanced solid tumor such as melanoma, head and neck, liver or kidney cancer. Each CDR3 is given with its conserved first and last residue. Fields, in order: D gene, V gene, J gene, clone size, CDR3 length, CDR3 protein, CDR3 DNA. The D gene is left open where the match is weak. Size values are once, few and many counts, or a class for expanded clones, and some rows have none.

-	TRBV5-1	TRBJ2-3	-	16	CASSSSAGRSPDTQYF	TGCGCCAGCAGCTCGAGTGCAGGGCGGTCTCCAGATACGCAGTATTTT
-	TRBV2	TRBJ1-2	-	13	CASSDRPRYGYTF	TGTGCCAGCAGTGATCGGCCCCGTTATGGCTACACCTTC
-	TRBV5-1	TRBJ2-6	-	15	CASSLEGSGANVLTF	TGCGCCAGCAGCTTGGAAGGCTCTGGGGCCAACGTCCTGACTTTC
-	TRBV7-2	TRBJ2-5	once	14	CASSARAPQETQYF	TGTGCCAGCAGCGCCAGAGCACCCCAAGAGACCCAGTACTTC
-	TRBV2	TRBJ1-6	few	13	CASGWGLDSPLHF	TGTGCCAGCGGATGGGGGCTCGATTCACCCCTCCACTTT
-	TRBV20-1	TRBJ1-5	-	11	CSARRGEAQHF	TGCAGTGCCAGGAGGGGGGAGGCCCAGCATTTT
TRBD1	TRBV6-5	TRBJ1-6	few	15	CASSSLDRGRSPLHF	TGTGCCAGCAGTTCCTTGGACAGGGGGCGGTCACCCCTCCACTTT
-	TRBV19	TRBJ1-2	-	16	CASRSLGRPAGYGYTF	TGTGCCAGTAGGTCCCTCGGCCGGCCGGCGGGCTATGGCTACACCTTC
TRBD1	TRBV18	TRBJ1-6	-	14	CASSPGQGDSPLHF	TGTGCCAGCTCACCCGGACAGGGGGATTCACCCCTCCACTTT
TRBD1	TRBV7-9	TRBJ2-7	-	16	CASSPPPGQRTYEQYF	TGTGCCAGCAGCCCCCCCCCGGGACAGCGAACCTACGAGCAGTACTTC
-	TRBV27	TRBJ2-6	-	15	CASSFRGTGANVLTF	TGTGCCAGCAGTTTCCGCGGAACTGGGGCCAACGTCCTGACTTTC
-	TRBV7-6	TRBJ2-6	-	15	CASSQNRAGANVLTF	TGTGCCAGCAGCCAAAACAGGGCCGGGGCCAACGTCCTGACTTTC
-	TRBV5-5	TRBJ2-2	-	15	CASSLPGANTGELFF	TGTGCCAGCAGCTTACCGGGGGCAAACACCGGGGAGCTGTTTTTT
-	TRBV29-1	TRBJ1-1	-	13	CSVVDPDRTEAFF	TGCAGCGTCGTTGACCCGGATCGGACTGAAGCTTTCTTT
TRBD1	TRBV19	TRBJ1-1	-	13	CASTDRGGSEAFF	TGTGCCAGTACCGACAGGGGAGGATCTGAAGCTTTCTTT
-	TRBV23-1	TRBJ1-4	few	10	CASSPQKLFF	TGCGCCAGCAGTCCCCAAAAACTGTTTTTT
-	TRBV9	TRBJ1-3	-	17	CASSVRPREISGNTIYF	TGTGCCAGCAGCGTACGGCCGAGGGAAATTTCCGGAAACACCATATATTTT
TRBD2	TRBV7-9	TRBJ2-1	-	17	CASSRNIAGGRYNEQFF	TGTGCCAGCAGCAGAAATATAGCGGGGGGGCGTTACAATGAGCAGTTCTTC
TRBD1	TRBV7-2	TRBJ1-2	-	14	CASSLINRGQGYTF	TGTGCCAGCAGCTTAATTAACAGGGGGCAAGGCTACACCTTC
-	TRBV7-8	TRBJ2-7	-	13	CASSSRTGPEQYF	TGTGCCAGCAGCTCCCGCACAGGGCCCGAGCAGTACTTC
-	TRBV19	TRBJ2-3	-	14	CASSIDRGGDTQYF	TGTGCCAGTAGTATAGACAGGGGGGGAGATACGCAGTATTTT
-	TRBV6-4	TRBJ2-1	-	13	CASSVEGRNEQFF	TGTGCCAGCAGTGTTGAGGGTAGGAATGAGCAGTTCTTC
TRBD1	TRBV19	TRBJ1-5	-	15	CASSFRQGINQPQHF	TGTGCCAGTAGTTTCCGACAGGGGATCAATCAGCCCCAGCATTTT
TRBD2	TRBV5-1	TRBJ2-7	once	16	CASTMGLAGGSYEQYF	TGCGCCAGCACCATGGGGCTAGCGGGGGGGTCCTACGAGCAGTACTTC
-	TRBV4-1	TRBJ2-1	-	16	CASSVRDSGSYNEQFF	TGCGCCAGCAGCGTCCGGGACTCAGGGTCCTACAATGAGCAGTTCTTC
TRBD2	TRBV15	TRBJ2-1	-	17	CATSRPLAGAEGNEQFF	TGTGCCACCAGCAGACCCCTAGCGGGGGCCGAGGGCAATGAGCAGTTCTTC
-	TRBV7-9	TRBJ1-5	few	13	CASSLTADQPQHF	TGTGCCAGCAGCTTGACAGCTGATCAGCCCCAGCATTTT
-	TRBV10-3	TRBJ2-7	-	14	CAISVGQGGYEQYF	TGTGCCATCAGTGTCGGGCAGGGGGGCTACGAGCAGTACTTC
-	TRBV18	TRBJ2-2	-	13	CASTQGGTGELFF	TGTGCCAGCACACAGGGAGGGACCGGGGAGCTGTTTTTT
TRBD1	TRBV5-4	TRBJ1-2	-	15	CASSFSRQGDYGYTF	TGTGCCAGCAGCTTCTCTCGACAGGGCGACTATGGCTACACCTTC
-	TRBV5-1	TRBJ2-7	-	18	CASSLGRRGRQVSPEQYF	TGCGCCAGCAGCTTGGGTCGGAGGGGGCGACAGGTCTCCCCCGAGCAGTACTTC
-	TRBV4-2	TRBJ2-7	-	14	CASSQELLVSEQYF	TGTGCCAGCAGCCAAGAGCTGTTAGTCTCAGAGCAGTACTTC
TRBD2	TRBV7-8	TRBJ2-5	-	20	CASSSPVGLAGGRYQETQYF	TGTGCCAGCAGCTCACCGGTGGGACTAGCGGGGGGACGATATCAAGAGACCCAGTACTTC
-	TRBV4-1	TRBJ2-6	-	15	CASSQDSSGANVLTF	TGCGCCAGCAGCCAAGACAGCTCTGGGGCCAACGTCCTGACTTTC
TRBD1	TRBV2	TRBJ2-4	-	16	CASSDPGTGGEDIQYF	TGTGCCAGCAGTGACCCCGGGACAGGGGGCGAGGACATTCAGTACTTC
-	TRBV2	TRBJ2-6	-	16	CASSRDSSSGANVLTF	TGTGCCAGCAGTCGGGACTCGAGCTCTGGGGCCAACGTCCTGACTTTC
TRBD2	TRBV2	TRBJ2-7	-	15	CASSLGLAGGYEQYF	TGTGCCAGCAGTCTAGGACTAGCGGGGGGCTACGAGCAGTACTTC
-	TRBV28	TRBJ2-3	-	13	CATGRGSTDTQYF	TGTGCCACAGGACGGGGGAGCACAGATACGCAGTATTTT
-	TRBV11-2	TRBJ2-1	-	17	CASSSLKDYPRYNEQFF	TGTGCCAGCAGCTCCCTCAAGGACTACCCGCGATACAATGAGCAGTTCTTC
-	TRBV5-8	TRBJ1-1	-	15	CASSGIWGLNTEAFF	TGTGCCAGCAGCGGGATCTGGGGGTTGAACACTGAAGCTTTCTTT
-	TRBV18	TRBJ1-6	-	14	CASSPGTPNSPLHF	TGTGCCAGCTCACCAGGGACGCCTAATTCACCCCTCCACTTT
-	TRBV7-8	TRBJ2-5	-	17	CASSLGRRGRLGETQYF	TGTGCCAGCAGCTTAGGGCGGCGGGGACGACTGGGGGAGACCCAGTACTTC
-	TRBV7-9	TRBJ1-1	-	14	CASSLGQVNTEAFF	TGTGCCAGCAGCTTAGGACAAGTGAACACTGAAGCTTTCTTT
-	TRBV5-1	TRBJ2-7	-	15	CASSLVSGIVYEQYF	TGCGCCAGCAGCTTGGTGTCAGGGATAGTCTACGAGCAGTACTTC
-	TRBV5-1	TRBJ2-5	-	13	CASGGGLGETQYF	TGCGCCTCAGGAGGGGGCCTTGGAGAGACCCAGTACTTC
TRBD1	TRBV19	TRBJ2-6	once	18	CASSTPDRVRSGANVLTF	TGTGCCAGTAGTACCCCGGACAGGGTGAGGTCTGGGGCCAACGTCCTGACTTTC